A selection of T cell receptor beta chains follows, all from one sample in a study of beta chain features in type 1 diabetes. The method was immunoSEQ multiplex PCR; TCRdb's version includes in-frame clones alone and lacks a portion of them. The sample yields about 370,000 clones, 9.6% seen once. Sequencing input: central memory CD4+ T cells from blood. The receptors shown here come from a man younger than 45 with type 1 diabetes. Each CDR3 is given with its conserved first and last residue. The order of the fields is D gene, J gene, clone size, V gene, CDR3 protein, CDR3 DNA. The D gene is left open where the match is weak. Only part of the rows carry a size: once, few, many, or a class if the clone is expanded.

d_call: TRBD1
j_call: TRBJ1-1
clone_size: -
v_call: TRBV10-3
cdr3_aa: CAIRIDREENTEAFF
cdr3_nt: TGTGCCATCAGGATCGACAGGGAGGAGAACACTGAAGCTTTCTTT

d_call: -
j_call: TRBJ2-3
clone_size: -
v_call: TRBV7-2
cdr3_aa: CASSRQGEFTDTQYF
cdr3_nt: TGTGCCAGCAGCCGACAAGGGGAATTCACAGATACGCAGTATTTT

d_call: TRBD2
j_call: TRBJ2-1
clone_size: few
v_call: TRBV7-6
cdr3_aa: CASSLQTSGVNEQFF
cdr3_nt: TGTGCCAGCAGCTTACAGACTAGCGGGGTAAATGAGCAGTTCTTC

d_call: -
j_call: TRBJ2-1
clone_size: -
v_call: TRBV14
cdr3_aa: CASSLQYEQFF
cdr3_nt: TGTGCCAGCAGTCTCCAATATGAGCAGTTCTTC

d_call: -
j_call: TRBJ1-4
clone_size: -
v_call: TRBV7-9
cdr3_aa: CASSSEGLGKLFF
cdr3_nt: TGTGCCAGCAGCTCGGAGGGGTTAGGAAAACTGTTTTTT

d_call: TRBD2
j_call: TRBJ2-1
clone_size: -
v_call: TRBV5-1
cdr3_aa: CASSYGGLAGNYNEQFF
cdr3_nt: TGCGCCAGCAGCTATGGGGGACTAGCGGGAAACTACAATGAGCAGTTCTTC

d_call: TRBD2
j_call: TRBJ2-1
clone_size: few
v_call: TRBV6-1
cdr3_aa: CASRGLAGQFEQFF
cdr3_nt: TGTGCCAGCAGGGGACTAGCGGGACAGTTTGAGCAGTTCTTC

d_call: -
j_call: TRBJ2-7
clone_size: few
v_call: TRBV5-1
cdr3_aa: CASSLGGESNEQYF
cdr3_nt: TGCGCCAGCAGCTTAGGGGGAGAGTCTAACGAGCAGTACTTC

d_call: TRBD1
j_call: TRBJ2-1
clone_size: -
v_call: TRBV7-9
cdr3_aa: CASRTGTVGAWGNEQFF
cdr3_nt: TGTGCCAGCAGAACCGGGACAGTAGGTGCCTGGGGTAATGAGCAGTTCTTC

d_call: -
j_call: TRBJ1-2
clone_size: -
v_call: TRBV7-3
cdr3_aa: CASSSGQSNYGYTF
cdr3_nt: TGTGCCAGCAGTTCCGGACAGTCTAACTATGGCTACACCTTC

d_call: TRBD1
j_call: TRBJ2-7
clone_size: -
v_call: TRBV5-1
cdr3_aa: CASFQGQGLYYEQYF
cdr3_nt: TGCGCCAGCTTCCAGGGACAGGGGCTATACTACGAGCAGTACTTC

d_call: -
j_call: TRBJ2-7
clone_size: few
v_call: TRBV19
cdr3_aa: CASSIAASSYEQYF
cdr3_nt: TGTGCCAGTAGTATAGCAGCTAGCTCCTACGAGCAGTACTTC

d_call: TRBD2
j_call: TRBJ2-3
clone_size: few
v_call: TRBV19
cdr3_aa: CASTLAGGFTSTDTQYF
cdr3_nt: TGTGCCAGTACACTAGCGGGAGGGTTTACTAGCACAGATACGCAGTATTTT

d_call: TRBD1
j_call: TRBJ2-1
clone_size: once
v_call: TRBV5-4
cdr3_aa: CASSPGTATYNEQFF
cdr3_nt: TGTGCCAGCAGCCCTGGGACAGCTACCTACAATGAGCAGTTCTTC

d_call: -
j_call: TRBJ2-1
clone_size: -
v_call: TRBV6-1
cdr3_aa: CASMVEGHYNEQFF
cdr3_nt: TGTGCCAGCATGGTAGAGGGACACTACAATGAGCAGTTCTTC

d_call: -
j_call: TRBJ1-2
clone_size: -
v_call: TRBV5-6
cdr3_aa: CASSLDSRSLGYTF
cdr3_nt: TGTGCCAGCAGCTTGGACAGCCGATCCCTGGGCTACACCTTC

d_call: -
j_call: TRBJ1-2
clone_size: -
v_call: TRBV15
cdr3_aa: CATSVQGRGIYGYTF
cdr3_nt: TGTGCCACCAGCGTACAGGGTCGGGGGATATATGGCTACACCTTC

d_call: TRBD1
j_call: TRBJ2-7
clone_size: -
v_call: TRBV29-1
cdr3_aa: CSVPGQSSYEQYF
cdr3_nt: TGCAGCGTCCCGGGACAGAGCTCCTACGAGCAGTACTTC

d_call: -
j_call: TRBJ1-2
clone_size: -
v_call: TRBV19
cdr3_aa: CASSIDPFAVYGYTF
cdr3_nt: TGTGCCAGTAGTATAGACCCTTTCGCGGTCTATGGCTACACCTTC

d_call: -
j_call: TRBJ1-3
clone_size: -
v_call: TRBV11-2
cdr3_aa: CASSLGSGNTIYF
cdr3_nt: TGTGCCAGCAGCTTAGGGTCTGGAAACACCATATATTTT

d_call: -
j_call: TRBJ2-1
clone_size: few
v_call: TRBV9
cdr3_aa: CASSVAVEDGGEQFF
cdr3_nt: TGTGCCAGCAGCGTAGCTGTAGAGGATGGGGGTGAGCAGTTCTTC

d_call: TRBD2
j_call: TRBJ2-1
clone_size: -
v_call: TRBV6-1
cdr3_aa: CASSEALAGADQLDEQFF
cdr3_nt: TGTGCCAGCAGTGAAGCTCTAGCGGGAGCTGATCAGCTCGATGAGCAGTTCTTC

d_call: TRBD1
j_call: TRBJ1-2
clone_size: few
v_call: TRBV18
cdr3_aa: CASSPGQGAITNYGYTF
cdr3_nt: TGTGCCAGCTCCCCCGGACAGGGGGCCATTACTAACTATGGCTACACCTTC

d_call: TRBD1
j_call: TRBJ2-7
clone_size: few
v_call: TRBV4-2
cdr3_aa: CASSQGDRPYEQYF
cdr3_nt: TGTGCCAGCAGCCAGGGGGACAGACCCTACGAGCAGTACTTC

d_call: -
j_call: TRBJ2-3
clone_size: -
v_call: TRBV7-2
cdr3_aa: CASSPRGTTDTQYF
cdr3_nt: TGTGCCAGCAGCCCTAGGGGGACCACAGATACGCAGTATTTT

d_call: -
j_call: TRBJ1-2
clone_size: few
v_call: TRBV14
cdr3_aa: CASSPRIKGLPGGGYTF
cdr3_nt: TGTGCCAGCAGCCCTAGGATTAAAGGCCTGCCTGGAGGAGGCTACACCTTC

d_call: -
j_call: TRBJ2-7
clone_size: few
v_call: TRBV18
cdr3_aa: CASSSGTAAYEQYF
cdr3_nt: TGTGCCAGCTCATCAGGGACCGCGGCCTACGAGCAGTACTTC

d_call: -
j_call: TRBJ2-3
clone_size: few
v_call: TRBV27
cdr3_aa: CASSLSRATDTQYF
cdr3_nt: TGTGCCAGCAGTTTATCCAGGGCGACAGATACGCAGTATTTT

d_call: -
j_call: TRBJ2-1
clone_size: few
v_call: TRBV6-5
cdr3_aa: CAISFVGSGQFF
cdr3_nt: TGTGCCATCAGCTTCGTCGGGAGTGGGCAGTTCTTC